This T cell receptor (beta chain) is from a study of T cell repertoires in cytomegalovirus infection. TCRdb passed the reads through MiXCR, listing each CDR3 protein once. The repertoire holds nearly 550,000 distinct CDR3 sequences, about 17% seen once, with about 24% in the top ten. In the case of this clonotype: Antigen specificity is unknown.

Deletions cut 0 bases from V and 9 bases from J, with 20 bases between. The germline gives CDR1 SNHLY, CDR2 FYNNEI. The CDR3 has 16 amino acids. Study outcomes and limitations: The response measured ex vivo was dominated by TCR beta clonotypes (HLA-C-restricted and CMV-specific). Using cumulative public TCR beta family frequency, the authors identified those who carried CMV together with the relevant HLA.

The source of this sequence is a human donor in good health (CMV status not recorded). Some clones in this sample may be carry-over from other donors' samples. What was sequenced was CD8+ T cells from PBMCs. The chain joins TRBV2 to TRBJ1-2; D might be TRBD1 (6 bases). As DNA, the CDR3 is TGTGCCAGCAGTGAAGCGCTCGGGGGCACAGATCCAAGCTACACCTTC. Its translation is CASSEALGGTDPSYTF.